This entry lists 23 T cell receptor beta chains sequenced from one sample in a study of identical twins. From the 5' RACE reads, TCRdb called clonotypes with MiXCR, one entry per CDR3 protein. Of approximately 530,000 distinct CDR3 sequences in the sample, 20% to 25% were seen once. These data were likewise used in another study, on yellow fever vaccine responses in identical twins.

What was sequenced was CD4+ T cells sorted from blood. These receptors were collected from a woman aged 18-35 years in good health.

The chain couples TRBV19 to TRBJ2-5; D is possibly TRBD2 (5 bases). The CDR3 is made up of 11 amino acids. Looked up from germline, CDR1 is LNHDA and CDR2 is SQIVND (reference sequence). V was trimmed by 8 bases and J by 2 bases, leaving 6 bases between them. The CDR3: CASGLQETQYF. As DNA, the CDR3 is TGTGCCAGTGGACTGCAAGAGACCCAGTACTTC.

The chain employs TRBV2 and TRBJ1-5; D not certain. Per germline, CDR1 SNHLY and CDR2 FYNNEI. The length of the CDR3 is 15 residues. The V end lost 1 base, the J end lost 3 bases, and 10 bases lay between the germline ends. CDR3 sequence reads: CASSEEGGNNQPQHF. CDR3 coding DNA: TGTGCCAGCAGTGAAGAGGGCGGTAACAATCAGCCCCAGCATTTT. Full variable domain (missing parts from reference TRBV2 and TRBJ1-5): EPEVTQTPSHQVTQMGQEVILRCVPISNHLYFYWYRQILGQKVEFLVSFYNNEISEKSEIFDDQFSVERPDGSNFTLKIRSTKLEDSAMYFCASSEEGGNNQPQHFGDGTRLSIL.

The sample holds a few counts of this clonotype. CDR3 loop: CASSRSGRDTGELFF. The DNA for the CDR3 is TGTGCCAGCAGCCGGAGCGGGAGAGACACCGGGGAGCTGTTTTTT. This chain connects TRBV12-3 or TRBV12-4 to TRBJ2-2, with 8 bases identical to TRBD2. The CDR3 consists of 15 residues. Trimming removed 6 bases from V and 3 bases from J; junction bases left unmatched: 6.

The V and J genes are TRBV5-1 and TRBJ2-1; 7 nucleotides line up with TRBD2. Trimming cost V 4 bases and J 4 bases; bases outside gene matches: 8. This CDR3 is 15 amino acids long. Germline CDR1 and CDR2: SGHRS and YFSETQ. CDR3 sequence (DNA): TGCGCCAGCAGCCTGCCGGCTAGCGGTTACAATGAGCAGTTCTTC. It yields the protein CASSLPASGYNEQFF.

J is TRBJ2-1 and V is TRBV4-2; 13 bases fit TRBD2. Per the germline V gene, CDR1 is LGHNA and CDR2 is YNFKEQ. V shed 4 bases and J 9 bases; nucleotides not matched to a gene: 9. CDR3 length: 16 amino acids. The DNA for the CDR3 is TGTGCCAGCAGCCCTCAGACTAGCGGGGGGTTTAGTGAGCAGTTCTTC. Amino acid sequence: CASSPQTSGGFSEQFF.

This clonotype has more than one count but fewer than ten. This chain uses TRBV2 with TRBJ1-6; D is uncertain. V shed 6 bases and J shed 9 bases, with 15 bases lying between them. The CDR3 totals 14 residues. The V gene's germline CDR1 is SNHLY and CDR2 FYNNEI. The CDR3 region has the DNA TGTGCCAGCAGCGCTCAGGCGGCAGGTTCACCCCTCCACTTT. Its protein product is CASSAQAAGSPLHF.

This clonotype came up a few times. This CDR3 is CASSRMFGVQETQYF. CDR3 nucleotide sequence: TGTGCCAGCAGCCGGATGTTTGGGGTGCAAGAGACCCAGTACTTC. The J gene is TRBJ2-5, the V gene TRBV3-1; no clear D gene. Germline CDR1 reads LGHDT; CDR2 reads YNNKEL (reference sequence). The CDR3 runs to 15 residues. Trimming shortened V by 4 bases and J by 2 bases, and 14 bases separated the two germline ends.

The count of this clonotype is one. The CDR3 DNA reads as TGCAGTGCTACGAATCCCGGGGGGGAACTCAATGAGCAGTTCTTC. This translates into CSATNPGGELNEQFF. The chain links TRBV20-1 to TRBJ2-1; TRBD2 agrees at 8 bases. There are 15 residues in the CDR3. Germline lookup yields CDR1 DFQATT and CDR2 SNEGSKA (reference sequence). Trimming removed 4 bases from V and 6 bases from J; junction bases left unmatched: 11.

The rearrangement joins TRBV28 to TRBJ2-2; 11 positions agree with TRBD2. CDR1 MDHEN and CDR2 SYDVKM come from the germline V gene. CDR3 length: 16 amino acids. The junction had 2 bases not matched to a gene; V was cut back by 1 base and J by 4 bases. The CDR3, as DNA: TGTGCCAGCAGTTTATCCCTAGCGGGGGGCACCGGGGAGCTGTTTTTT. Translating gives CASSLSLAGGTGELFF.

This clonotype is a singleton in its sample. The rearrangement joins TRBV29-1 to TRBJ2-2; the D gene is possibly TRBD1 (6 bases). This CDR3 is built from 12 residues. Trimming took off 6 bases at V and 5 bases at J, with 10 bases between the two ends. Germline V lookup: CDR1 SQVTM, CDR2 ANQGSEA. CDR3 DNA: TGCAGCGTCCGCGGACAGACCGGGGAGCTGTTTTTT. Its translation is CSVRGQTGELFF.

The rearrangement joins TRBV20-1 to TRBJ1-5, with D perhaps matching TRBD1 (5 bases). This CDR3 comprises 15 residues. Trimming stripped 1 base from V and 2 bases from J, with 12 bases between. Germline CDR1 and CDR2: DFQATT and SNEGSKA (reference sequence). The CDR3 loop reads CSARVHGAGNQPQHF. CDR3 coding DNA: TGCAGTGCTAGAGTCCACGGGGCGGGCAATCAGCCCCAGCATTTT.

As DNA, the CDR3 is TGTGCCAGCAGCAATCGAAATGAAGAGACCCAGTACTTC. As protein: CASSNRNEETQYF. This chain joins TRBV6-6 and TRBJ2-5; D unclear. Germline values: CDR1 MNHNY, CDR2 SVGAGI (reference sequence). This CDR3 is 13 amino acids long. V was shortened by 6 bases and J by 3 bases, with 11 bases between the two germline ends.

This clonotype showed up just a few times. The chain combines TRBV3-1 with TRBJ2-2, with 9 nucleotides matching TRBD2. There are 19 residues in the CDR3. The junction had 13 bases not matched to a gene; V was cut back by 1 base and J by 4 bases. The germline V gene encodes CDR1 LGHDT and CDR2 YNNKEL (reference sequence). The CDR3 DNA reads as TGTGCCAGCAGCCAAGCAGGGCAGGGACTAGCCCCAGGCACCGGGGAGCTGTTTTTT. This encodes CASSQAGQGLAPGTGELFF.

The J gene is TRBJ1-2, the V gene TRBV7-9; D gene uncertain. The germline gives CDR1 SEHNR, CDR2 FQNEAQ (reference sequence). Trimming pared 2 bases from V and 6 bases from J, leaving 16 bases between. This CDR3 has 15 residues. Here the CDR3 DNA reads TGTGCCAGCAGCTTATCAAACATCGCCCTTGATGGCTACACCTTC. Translation gives CASSLSNIALDGYTF.

This sequence joins TRBV28 and TRBJ2-7; 9 positions agree with TRBD2. V was pared by 3 bases and J by 4 bases, with 7 bases of the junction left unmatched. The CDR3 sequence is 15 residues long. The V gene's germline CDR1 is MDHEN and CDR2 SYDVKM. CDR3 protein: CASSFTAGGLYEQYF. The CDR3 DNA follows: TGTGCCAGCAGTTTCACAGCGGGAGGTTTATACGAGCAGTACTTC.

The CDR3 sequence: CSARPGQAAYEQYF. The CDR3 DNA reads TGCAGTGCTAGACCGGGACAGGCCGCCTACGAGCAGTACTTC. V and J are TRBV20-1 and TRBJ2-7, with 8 bases fitting TRBD1. This CDR3 comprises 14 residues. J gave up 2 bases and V 2 bases, and 5 bases lay outside the gene matches. Germline V CDR1 and CDR2: DFQATT, SNEGSKA (reference sequence).

This clonotype was detected ten times or more. CDR3: CSARTGVGTEAFF. The CDR3 DNA reads TGCAGCGCCCGGACAGGGGTGGGGACTGAAGCTTTCTTT. This rearrangement joins TRBV29-1 to TRBJ1-1; 9 bases fit TRBD1. With 7 bases clipped from V and 5 bases from J, the junction kept 8 bases outside the gene matches. CDR1 is SQVTM and CDR2 is ANQGSEA in the germline V gene. The length of the CDR3 is 13 residues.

J is TRBJ2-7 and V is TRBV20-1; D is unresolved. The germline CDR1 and CDR2 sequences are DFQATT and SNEGSKA (reference sequence). The CDR3 spans 12 residues. V was trimmed by 5 bases and J by 4 bases, leaving 12 bases between them. CDR3 amino acids: CSAALASYEQYF. CDR3 coding DNA: TGCAGTGCTGCGCTCGCCTCTTACGAGCAGTACTTC.

This sequence joins TRBV19 and TRBJ1-2; TRBD1 aligns across 11 bases. The germline gives CDR1 LNHDA, CDR2 SQIVND (reference sequence). The CDR3 spans 14 residues. The V gene end was trimmed by 7 bases and the J gene end by 9 bases; junction bases not matched to a gene: 10. The CDR3 reads CASTEDRGLYCYTF. The DNA of the CDR3 is TGTGCCAGTACAGAGGACAGGGGGCTTTATTGCTACACCTTC.

This clonotype was picked up a small number of times. The chain employs TRBV10-3 and TRBJ2-7, with unresolved D. The CDR3 has 14 residues. Trimming left V 2 bases short and J 6 bases short, with 14 bases between. Germline lookup yields CDR1 ENHRY and CDR2 SYGVKD. This CDR3 is CAISEVGTTAEQYV. The CDR3 nucleotides read TGTGCCATCAGTGAGGTAGGCACCACGGCCGAGCAGTACGTC.

The CDR3 region is CASSLGGQLHEQYF. CDR3 coding DNA: TGTGCCAGCAGTTTGGGGGGACAGCTTCACGAGCAGTACTTC. The V gene is TRBV12-3 or TRBV12-4, the J gene TRBJ2-7; D is perhaps TRBD1 (7 bases). V lost 3 bases, J lost 5 bases, and 14 bases lay in between. The CDR3 has 14 amino acids.

The chain couples TRBV11-2 to TRBJ1-1; D uncertain. Between the trimmed V and J ends, which lost 1 base and 0 bases, there was a span of 6 bases. Germline CDR1 SGHAT, CDR2 FQNNGV. CDR3 length equals 14 residues. In nucleotides, the CDR3 is TGTGCCAGCAGCTTAGTTATGGTGAACACTGAAGCTTTCTTT. This sequence encodes CASSLVMVNTEAFF.

This clonotype has more than one count but fewer than ten. The V and J genes are TRBV6-5 and TRBJ2-2; D is ambiguous. Deletions cut 2 bases from V and 2 bases from J, with 6 bases between. This CDR3 has 14 residues. The germline V gene encodes CDR1 MNHEY and CDR2 SVGAGI. CDR3 nucleotides: TGTGCCAGCAGTTACGGGCTAAACACCGGGGAGCTGTTTTTT. It translates to CASSYGLNTGELFF.